Following are 5 T cell receptor beta chains from one sample sequenced in a study of shared clonotypes between healthy human individuals. TCRdb's table, derived via immunoSEQ multiplex PCR, lists solely in-frame clones and lacks some. The sample lists over a million clones; more than 60% were seen once. Sequencing used memory CD4+ T cells sorted from blood. Subset defined: CD45RA-negative fraction. The receptor set was obtained from a man aged 18 to 29 in good health.

The rearrangement links TRBV10-3 to TRBJ1-2; D is possibly TRBD1 (5 bases). This CDR3 region has 15 residues. The germline CDR1 and CDR2 sequences are ENHRY and SYGVKD. The ends were cut back, 0 bases at V and 4 bases at J, with 12 bases in the middle. The CDR3 loop reads CAISESMGEGYGYTF. As DNA, the CDR3 is TGTGCCATCAGTGAGTCGATGGGGGAAGGCTATGGCTACACCTTC.

This clone has more than one count but fewer than ten. V gene TRBV6-4 combines with J gene TRBJ1-2; 8 bases are a match to TRBD1. The V segment lost 2 bases and the J segment 2 bases; nucleotides outside the gene matches: 4. The CDR3 has 15 amino acids. Germline values: CDR1 MRHNA, CDR2 SNTAGT. DNA for the CDR3: TGTGCCAGCAGTGACAGCCGGACAGGGAACTATGGCTACACCTTC. This translates into CASSDSRTGNYGYTF.

The rearrangement uses TRBV27 and TRBJ2-7; TRBD2 matches at 7 bases. With 9 bases clipped from V and 4 bases from J, the junction kept 9 bases outside the gene matches. In germline, CDR1 is MNHEY, CDR2 SMNVEV (reference sequence). The CDR3 runs 13 residues. The CDR3 DNA follows: TGTGCCAGTAAAGCGGGGTTGAAATACGAGCAGTACTTC. This codes for CASKAGLKYEQYF.

This clone was detected many times. The V call is TRBV27, the J call TRBJ1-2, with unresolved D. V gave up 5 bases and J gave up 4 bases, with 14 bases separating them. CDR1 is MNHEY, CDR2 SMNVEV, per germline (reference sequence). This CDR3 comprises 14 residues. CDR3 loop: CASSPRAAAYGYTF. The CDR3 nucleotides are TGTGCCAGCAGTCCCCGGGCAGCAGCCTATGGCTACACCTTC.

The rearrangement uses TRBV4-3 and TRBJ2-1; perhaps TRBD1 as D (6 bases). Germline lookup yields CDR1 LGHNA and CDR2 YSLEER. Trimming left V 2 bases short and J 3 bases short, with 14 bases between. The CDR3 sequence is 16 residues long. Written as DNA, the CDR3 is TGCGCCAGCAGCCAAAGACAGGCAGGTTTCTACAATGAGCAGTTCTTC. Protein product: CASSQRQAGFYNEQFF.